This T cell receptor (beta chain) was sequenced for a study of T-cell memory formation after mild COVID-19. At the level of the study: Most TCR clusters belonged to a single donor.

Notes on the study in general: Some clones that responded were present in memory (sampled pre-infection), which suggests cross-reactive memory joined. Researchers report contracting CD4+ clones mostly in CM and EM, with CD8+ clones in EMRA.

Each CDR3 protein gets one entry after TCRdb re-called the 5' RACE reads with MiXCR. The sample lists more than 300,000 distinct CDR3 sequences; 20% were seen once. Points on this clonotype: Antigen: not known.

There are 15 residues in the CDR3. V gave up 2 bases and J gave up 6 bases, with 15 bases separating them. The V gene's germline CDR1 is SGHRS and CDR2 YFSETQ. The V gene is TRBV5-1, the J gene TRBJ1-5; D call uncertain. The sequencing sample was made of PBMCs or a T cell subset sorted from them (not recorded which). The clonotype was recovered from a young man who had mild COVID-19 (a few samples of this study predate the infection). Cell type and time point are not known. The CDR3 bases are TGCGCCAGCAGCTTACGGGGAGACCTTGGTCAGCCCCAGCATTTT. The encoded protein is CASSLRGDLGQPQHF.